The 6 T cell receptor beta chains below come from one sample, sequenced in a study of T cells after posttransplantation cyclophosphamide. The method was immunoSEQ multiplex PCR; TCRdb's version includes in-frame clones alone and lacks a portion of them. The sample has more than 20,000 clones, none seen only once. Sequenced material: PBMCs. The source of these receptors is a man aged 50 to 59 in good health, CMV-negative, and a related stem cell transplant donor.

The sample holds many counts of this clone. The chain carries TRBV7-8 and TRBJ2-7, with D tentatively TRBD1 (5 bases). Trimming shortened V by 1 base and J by 2 bases, and 9 bases separated the two germline ends. This CDR3 is built from 14 residues. CDR1 is SGHVS, CDR2 FQNEAQ, per germline. This CDR3 reads CASSLGGRTYEQYF. CDR3 DNA sequence: TGTGCCAGCAGCTTAGGGGGCAGAACCTACGAGCAGTACTTC.

This clone is medium-sized in the sample. This chain links TRBV19 with TRBJ1-3, with unresolved D. V lost 3 bases, J lost 3 bases, and 9 bases lay in between. This CDR3 comprises 14 residues. From germline, CDR1 is LNHDA and CDR2 SQIVND (reference sequence). In DNA, the CDR3 is TGTGCCAGTAGTATGTCGGGATATGGAAACACCATATATTTT. Translation gives CASSMSGYGNTIYF.

This clone showed up many times. This chain connects TRBV6-4 to TRBJ2-7; 7 nucleotides align to TRBD2. The V gene's germline CDR1 is MRHNA and CDR2 SNTAGT. The CDR3 runs to 15 residues. Losses at the gene ends were 3 bases for V and 2 bases for J; bases not matched to a gene: 7. CDR3 nucleotide sequence: TGTGCCAGCAGTGAGGATACAAGCGGGGCCTACGAGCAGTACTTC. This translates into CASSEDTSGAYEQYF.

This clone has ten or more counts. The rearrangement uses TRBV15 and TRBJ2-1, with D tentatively TRBD1 (6 bases). Germline V lookup: CDR1 LNHNV, CDR2 YYDKDF (reference sequence). V was trimmed by 0 bases and J by 4 bases, leaving 13 bases between them. The CDR3 sequence is 16 residues long. CDR3 DNA: TGTGCCACCAGCAGAGAAACAGGGATCGGATACAATGAGCAGTTCTTC. This sequence encodes CATSRETGIGYNEQFF.

This clone was detected ten times or more. This sequence joins TRBV9 and TRBJ2-7; 9 bases are a match to TRBD1. This CDR3 is 16 amino acids long. V lost 3 bases and J lost 3; bases outside the gene matches: 10. CDR1 SGDLS and CDR2 YYNGEE come from the germline V gene. CDR3 sequence: CASSDPETGGFYEQYF. The CDR3 DNA follows: TGTGCCAGCAGCGACCCCGAGACAGGGGGATTCTACGAGCAGTACTTC.

This clone was detected ten times or more. This CDR3 is CSVDSQTRNLYGYTF. The CDR3 DNA follows: TGCAGCGTTGATAGTCAGACAAGAAACCTCTATGGCTACACCTTC. This chain connects TRBV29-1 to TRBJ1-2; no clear D. This CDR3 has 15 residues. Germline assignment: CDR1 SQVTM and CDR2 ANQGSEA. The V gene lost 3 bases and the J gene lost 4 bases, with 18 bases spanning the gap.